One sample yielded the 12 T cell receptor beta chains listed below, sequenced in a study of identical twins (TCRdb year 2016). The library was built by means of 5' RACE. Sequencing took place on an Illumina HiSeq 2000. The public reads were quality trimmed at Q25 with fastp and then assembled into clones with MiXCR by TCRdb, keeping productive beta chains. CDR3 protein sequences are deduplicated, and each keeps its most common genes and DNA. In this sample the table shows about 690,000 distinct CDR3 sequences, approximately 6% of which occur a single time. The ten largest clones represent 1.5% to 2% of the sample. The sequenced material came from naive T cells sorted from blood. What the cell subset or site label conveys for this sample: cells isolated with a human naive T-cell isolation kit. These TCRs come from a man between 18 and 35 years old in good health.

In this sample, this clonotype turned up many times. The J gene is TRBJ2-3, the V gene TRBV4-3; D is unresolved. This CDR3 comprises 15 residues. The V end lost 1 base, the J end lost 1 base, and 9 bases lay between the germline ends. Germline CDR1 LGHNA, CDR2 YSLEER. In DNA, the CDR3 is TGCGCCAGCAGCCAAGTAGTTAGGGGCACAGATACGCAGTATTTT. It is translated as CASSQVVRGTDTQYF.

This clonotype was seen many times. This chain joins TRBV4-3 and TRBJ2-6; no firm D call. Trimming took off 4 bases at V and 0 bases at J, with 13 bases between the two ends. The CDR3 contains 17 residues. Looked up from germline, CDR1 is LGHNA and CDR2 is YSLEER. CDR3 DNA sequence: TGCGCCAGCAGCCCAAGCGCGGCTTACTCTGGGGCCAACGTCCTGACTTTC. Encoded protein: CASSPSAAYSGANVLTF.

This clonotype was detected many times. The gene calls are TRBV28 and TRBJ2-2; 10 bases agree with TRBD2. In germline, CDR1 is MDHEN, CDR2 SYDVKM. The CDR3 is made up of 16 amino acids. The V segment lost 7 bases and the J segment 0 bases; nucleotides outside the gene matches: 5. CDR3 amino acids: CASNRLAGANTGELFF. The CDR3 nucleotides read TGTGCCAGCAACCGACTAGCGGGCGCGAACACCGGGGAGCTGTTTTTT.

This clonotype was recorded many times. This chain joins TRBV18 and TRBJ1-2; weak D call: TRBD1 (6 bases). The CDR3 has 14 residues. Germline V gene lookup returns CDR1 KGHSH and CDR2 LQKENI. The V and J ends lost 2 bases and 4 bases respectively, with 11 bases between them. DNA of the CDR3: TGTGCCAGCTCACCAGGGACACCGGCCTATGGCTACACCTTC. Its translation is CASSPGTPAYGYTF. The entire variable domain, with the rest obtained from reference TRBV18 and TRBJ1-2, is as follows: NAGVMQNPRHLVRRRGQEARLRCSPMKGHSHVYWYRQLPEEGLKFMVYLQKENIIDESGMPKERFSAEFPKEGPSILRIQQVVRGDSAAYFCASSPGTPAYGYTFGSGTRLTVV.

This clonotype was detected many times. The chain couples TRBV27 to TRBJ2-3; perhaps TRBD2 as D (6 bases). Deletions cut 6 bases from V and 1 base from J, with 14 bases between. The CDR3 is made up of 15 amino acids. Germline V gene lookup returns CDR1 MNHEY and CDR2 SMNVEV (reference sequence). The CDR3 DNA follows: TGTGCCAGCAGAACCCCCTGGGAGGGCACAGATACGCAGTATTTT. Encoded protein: CASRTPWEGTDTQYF.

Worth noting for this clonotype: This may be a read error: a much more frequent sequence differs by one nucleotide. The CDR3 spells CATSVAGLNTGDLFF. The CDR3 nucleotides are TGTGCCACCAGTGTAGCAGGGCTGAACACCGGGGATCTGTTTTTT. V usage is TRBV24-1 and J usage is TRBJ2-2; D is perhaps TRBD1 or TRBD2 (5 bases each). Per germline, CDR1 KGHDR and CDR2 SFDVKD. The CDR3 has 15 residues.

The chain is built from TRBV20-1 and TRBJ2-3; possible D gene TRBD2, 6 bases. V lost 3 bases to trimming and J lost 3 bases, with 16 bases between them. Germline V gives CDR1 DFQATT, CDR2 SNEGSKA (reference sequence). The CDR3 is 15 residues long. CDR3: CSAREGGVATDTQYF. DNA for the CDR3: TGCAGTGCTAGGGAGGGCGGCGTGGCGACAGATACGCAGTATTTT.

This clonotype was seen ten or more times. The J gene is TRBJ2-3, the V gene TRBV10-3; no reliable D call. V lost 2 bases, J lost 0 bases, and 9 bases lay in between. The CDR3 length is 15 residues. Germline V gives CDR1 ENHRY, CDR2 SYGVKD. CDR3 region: CAISETVTSTDTQYF. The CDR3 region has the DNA TGTGCCATCAGTGAGACGGTCACTAGCACAGATACGCAGTATTTT.

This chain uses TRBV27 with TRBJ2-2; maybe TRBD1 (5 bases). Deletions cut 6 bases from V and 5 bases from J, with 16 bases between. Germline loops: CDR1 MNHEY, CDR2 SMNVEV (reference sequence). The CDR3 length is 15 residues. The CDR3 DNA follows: TGTGCCAGCAGGTTTGGGGCATCTGGTACCGGGGAGCTGTTTTTT. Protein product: CASRFGASGTGELFF.

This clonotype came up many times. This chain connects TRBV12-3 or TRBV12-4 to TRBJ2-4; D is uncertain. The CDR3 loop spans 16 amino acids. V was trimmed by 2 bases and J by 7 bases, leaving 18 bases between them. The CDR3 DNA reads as TGTGCCAGCAGTTTAAGAGGACCACCACGGTTGAACATTCAGTACTTC. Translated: CASSLRGPPRLNIQYF.

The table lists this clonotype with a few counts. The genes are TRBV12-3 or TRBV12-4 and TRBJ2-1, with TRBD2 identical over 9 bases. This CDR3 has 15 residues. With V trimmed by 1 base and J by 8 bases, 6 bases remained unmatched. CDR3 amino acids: CASSLGTSDNDEQFF. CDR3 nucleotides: TGTGCCAGCAGTTTAGGGACTAGCGACAACGATGAGCAGTTCTTC.

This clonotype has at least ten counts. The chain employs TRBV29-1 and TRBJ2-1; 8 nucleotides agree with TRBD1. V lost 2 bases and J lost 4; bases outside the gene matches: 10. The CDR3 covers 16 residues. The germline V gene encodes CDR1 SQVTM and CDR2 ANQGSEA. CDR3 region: CSVEPRQGLGYNEQFF. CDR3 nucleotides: TGCAGCGTTGAACCTCGACAGGGGTTAGGGTACAATGAGCAGTTCTTC.